The next 32 T cell receptor beta chains were all read from a single sample in a study of T cells in Graves' hyperthyroidism and ophthalmopathy (dated by TCRdb to the late 2010s). Library method: multiplex PCR. The data were produced on an Illumina HiSeq 2000. Amplification of TCR beta CDR3 regions was carried out from RNA transcripts. For the first round of RT-PCR on the TCR CDR3, the HTBI primer set was used together with the Qiagen OneStep RT-PCR kit. TCRdb reworked the public reads: Q25 trimming with fastp, MiXCR clone assembly, productive beta chains retained. Each CDR3 protein appears once, grouped with its most common genes and DNA. This sample holds some 250,000 distinct CDR3 sequences; 15% were observed only once. 30% to 35% of the sample goes to the ten largest clones. The sequenced sample was blood. These receptors all come from a woman in her 50s with Graves' hyperthyroidism that later progressed to Graves' ophthalmopathy.

This clonotype has just a few counts. CDR3: CASSRPGGSGQSSNQPQHF. CDR3 bases: TGTGCCAGCAGCCGCCCGGGGGGCTCGGGGCAGAGCAGCAATCAGCCCCAGCATTTT. The V call is TRBV6-1, the J call TRBJ1-5, with D maybe TRBD1 (6 bases). The CDR3 spans 19 residues. Germline loops: CDR1 MNHNS, CDR2 SASEGT. Trimming shortened V by 6 bases and J by 1 base, and 25 bases separated the two germline ends.

This CDR3 is CASSDQQGSYNEQFF. The CDR3 bases are TGCGCCAGCAGTGACCAGCAGGGCTCCTACAATGAGCAGTTCTTC. The V call is TRBV10-2, the J call TRBJ2-1; the D gene is possibly TRBD1 (5 bases). V was clipped by 3 bases and J by 0 bases, with 9 bases between them. Germline values: CDR1 WSHSY, CDR2 SAAADI. The CDR3 extends over 15 amino acids.

This clonotype appeared many times. This chain connects TRBV20-1 to TRBJ2-7; D might be TRBD1 (5 bases). Germline lookup yields CDR1 DFQATT and CDR2 SNEGSKA (reference sequence). Trimming took off 4 bases at V and 5 bases at J, with 24 bases between the two ends. There are 16 residues in the CDR3. In DNA, the CDR3 is TGCAGTGCTAAAGACTTCTCCAGGGTCGATAAGGACGAGCAGTACTTC. Translating gives CSAKDFSRVDKDEQYF.

A few counts support this clonotype. V is TRBV6-2 or TRBV6-3 and J is TRBJ2-1; the D call may be TRBD1 or TRBD2 (5 bases each). Germline V gene sequence: CDR1 MNHEY, CDR2 SVGEGT. The CDR3 contains 18 residues. The germline V and J ends were trimmed by 4 bases and 2 bases, with 21 bases remaining between them. CDR3 sequence (DNA): TGTGCCAGCAGTTCACGAGGGGATGGGCCCTCTACCTACAATGAGCAGTTCTTC. It encodes CASSSRGDGPSTYNEQFF.

This clonotype was detected many times. The chain combines TRBV29-1 with TRBJ2-3, with 7 bases identical to TRBD2. Germline assignment: CDR1 SQVTM and CDR2 ANQGSEA. V dropped 1 base and J dropped 2; count of bases not matched to a gene: 6. This CDR3 has 15 residues. Here the CDR3 reads CSVEGAGPSTDTQYF. The CDR3 DNA is TGCAGCGTTGAAGGAGCGGGGCCCTCCACAGATACGCAGTATTTT.

The chain couples TRBV19 to TRBJ1-2; D gene ambiguous. Looked up from germline, CDR1 is LNHDA and CDR2 is SQIVND (reference sequence). V was trimmed by 5 bases and J by 4 bases, leaving 11 bases between them. The CDR3 has 13 amino acids. The CDR3 region has the DNA TGTGCCAGTAGTTATGAGCTTCCCTATGGCTACACCTTC. As protein: CASSYELPYGYTF.

This clonotype was counted many times. The chain employs TRBV2 and TRBJ1-2, with D unclear. The CDR3 consists of 15 residues. Germline V CDR1 and CDR2: SNHLY, FYNNEI. Deletions cut 7 bases from V and 8 bases from J, with 23 bases between. The CDR3 coding sequence is TGTGCCAGCAACGGAGCCGGTGCCCGGGGAGGAGGCTACACCTTC. Amino acids: CASNGAGARGGGYTF.

This clonotype was detected ten times or more. This chain joins TRBV2 and TRBJ2-7; D might be TRBD2 (7 bases). The CDR3 loop spans 15 amino acids. Trimming shortened V by 4 bases and J by 3 bases, and 16 bases separated the two germline ends. CDR1 SNHLY and CDR2 FYNNEI come from the germline V gene. The CDR3 DNA sequence: TGTGCCAGCAGTGCCCAAGTCGGGGGGCTCTACGAGCAGTACTTC. The encoded protein is CASSAQVGGLYEQYF.

This clonotype was seen ten or more times. V gene TRBV3-1 combines with J gene TRBJ1-5; D gene unclear. The CDR3 contains 13 residues. CDR1 and CDR2 from the germline V gene are LGHDT and YNNKEL (reference sequence). V was pared by 0 bases and J by 6 bases, with 6 bases between. CDR3 nucleotides: TGTGCCAGCAGCCAAGATCTGGGTCAGCCCCAGCATTTT. This translates into CASSQDLGQPQHF.

This clonotype was detected ten times or more. This sequence joins TRBV2 and TRBJ2-7; 9 bases match TRBD2. In germline, CDR1 is SNHLY, CDR2 FYNNEI. The J segment lost 3 bases and the V segment lost 6 bases, leaving 9 bases of the junction unmatched. The CDR3 has 15 residues. CDR3 residues: CASRKPLTSGYEQYF. The CDR3 bases are TGTGCCAGCAGGAAACCCCTGACTAGCGGCTACGAGCAGTACTTC. The variable domain in full, completed from reference TRBV2 and TRBJ2-7, reads EPEVTQTPSHQVTQMGQEVILRCVPISNHLYFYWYRQILGQKVEFLVSFYNNEISEKSEIFDDQFSVERPDGSNFTLKIRSTKLEDSAMYFCASRKPLTSGYEQYFGPGTRLTVT.

This clonotype was detected a few times. The chain is built from TRBV6-5 and TRBJ1-4; D gene ambiguous. Trimming shortened V by 2 bases and J by 2 bases, and 6 bases separated the two germline ends. The CDR3 has 14 residues. Germline values: CDR1 MNHEY, CDR2 SVGAGI. CDR3 bases: TGTGCCAGCAGTTACCGGTCTACTAATGAAAAACTGTTTTTT. Translation: CASSYRSTNEKLFF.

This clonotype was picked up many times. The chain has TRBV20-1 and TRBJ1-5; D gene unclear. Germline V gives CDR1 DFQATT, CDR2 SNEGSKA (reference sequence). CDR3 length: 12 amino acids. Trimming removed 7 bases at V and 9 bases at J, with 16 bases between. The CDR3 spells CSVFDGRGPQHF. As DNA, the CDR3 is TGCAGTGTCTTTGACGGCCGGGGGCCCCAGCATTTT.

The rearrangement links TRBV28 to TRBJ1-1, with a tentative D call TRBD1 (5 bases). The V and J ends lost 8 bases and 4 bases respectively, with 17 bases between them. This CDR3 contains 14 residues. Germline V CDR1 and CDR2: MDHEN, SYDVKM. CDR3 coding DNA: TGTGCCAGCCGACGGGACCTAATGGCCACTGAAGCTTTCTTT. Protein product: CASRRDLMATEAFF.

The table lists this clonotype with a few counts. The V call is TRBV10-2, the J call TRBJ2-7; D is perhaps TRBD2 (6 bases). V shed 8 bases and J shed 0 bases, with 14 bases lying between them. Germline CDR1 WSHSY, CDR2 SAAADI. The CDR3 has 14 amino acids. CDR3 loop: CASSRDSFSYEQYF. CDR3 sequence (DNA): TGCGCCAGCTCCCGGGACTCCTTCTCCTACGAGCAGTACTTC.

This clonotype showed up many times. Relative to the germline gene, one junction end is altered; a read error may explain this. The rearrangement joins TRBV6-1 to TRBJ1-5; D gene unclear. The CDR3 has 11 residues. Germline V CDR1 and CDR2: MNHNS, SASEGT. The CDR3 spells CASSDRQSQPF. DNA of the CDR3: TGTGCCAGCAGTGATAGGCAGTCACAGCCTTTT.

This clonotype was seen at least ten times. The CDR3 DNA is TGCAGTGCTAGAGTTCATCTGGGACCCCAGTACTTC. Its translation: CSARVHLGPQYF. The J gene is TRBJ2-5, the V gene TRBV20-1, with D tentatively TRBD1 or TRBD2 (5 bases each). CDR1 and CDR2 from the germline V gene are DFQATT and SNEGSKA (reference sequence). V was clipped by 1 base and J by 9 bases, with 12 bases between them. The CDR3 is made up of 12 amino acids.

V gene TRBV7-3 combines with J gene TRBJ2-1; D remains unclear. V was cut by 5 bases and J by 7 bases, with 9 bases left in between. Germline-derived CDR1 and CDR2 are SGHTA and FQGTGA. The CDR3 is made up of 12 amino acids. Here the CDR3 reads CASSPHSNEQFF. The CDR3 region has the DNA TGTGCCAGCAGCCCTCACTCGAATGAGCAGTTCTTC.

At least ten counts were recorded for this clonotype. The J gene is TRBJ2-1, the V gene TRBV12-5, with 7 bases identical to TRBD1. V dropped 1 base and J dropped 0; count of bases not matched to a gene: 3. This CDR3 contains 16 residues. CDR1 and CDR2 (germline): LGHNT, FRNRAP. The CDR3 loop reads CASGLGDSRSYNEQFF. Written as DNA, the CDR3 is TGTGCTAGTGGTTTGGGGGACAGCCGCTCCTACAATGAGCAGTTCTTC. Filled out from reference TRBV12-5 and TRBJ2-1, the complete variable domain reads DARVTQTPRHKVTEMGQEVTMRCQPILGHNTVFWYRQTMMQGLELLAYFRNRAPLDDSGMPKDRFSAEMPDATLATLKIQPSEPRDSAVYFCASGLGDSRSYNEQFFGPGTRLTVL.

This clonotype was recorded at least ten times. The V and J genes are TRBV5-1 and TRBJ2-5; the match to TRBD1 covers 8 bases. V shed 3 bases, J shed 4 bases, and the junction held 8 bases outside the gene matches. CDR1 is SGHRS, CDR2 YFSETQ, per germline. The CDR3 is 15 amino acids. CDR3 DNA: TGCGCCAGCAGCTGGAGCAGGGGGCCCGGAGAGACCCAGTACTTC. This encodes CASSWSRGPGETQYF.

V usage is TRBV9 and J usage is TRBJ1-1, with a weak D call TRBD1 (5 bases). The CDR3 contains 15 residues. V lost 2 bases to trimming and J lost 0 bases, with 11 bases between them. Germline V gives CDR1 SGDLS, CDR2 YYNGEE. The CDR3 spells CASSVGGGMNTEAFF. The CDR3, as DNA: TGTGCCAGCAGCGTTGGGGGTGGGATGAACACTGAAGCTTTCTTT.

This clonotype was recorded many times. The chain carries TRBV15 and TRBJ1-5; no firm D call. Trimming pared 0 bases from V and 3 bases from J, leaving 6 bases between. This CDR3 has 14 amino acids. Germline V CDR1 and CDR2: LNHNV, YYDKDF (reference sequence). Here the CDR3 reads CATSRDRLNQPQHF. CDR3 nucleotides: TGTGCCACCAGCAGAGATAGGCTCAATCAGCCCCAGCATTTT.

This clonotype was seen many times. The chain carries TRBV5-1 and TRBJ2-7, with 8 bases aligning to TRBD1. This CDR3 region has 14 residues. V was clipped by 4 bases and J by 4 bases; unmatched bases: 7. Germline V CDR1 and CDR2: SGHRS, YFSETQ. As DNA, the CDR3 is TGCGCCAGCAGCAACACGGGACAGGCTTACGAGCAGTACTTC. It codes for CASSNTGQAYEQYF.

The V call is TRBV4-1, the J call TRBJ2-6; 9 bases agree with TRBD1. Germline trimming cut 4 bases from V and 0 bases from J; bases unmatched to any gene: 19. Germline values: CDR1 MGHRA, CDR2 YSYEKL. The CDR3 runs 22 residues. The CDR3 coding sequence is TGCGCCAGCAGCCGGAGTGGGGGGATACAGGGGGCGCTTGTCTCTGGGGCCAACGTCCTGACTTTC. This translates into CASSRSGGIQGALVSGANVLTF.

V is TRBV3-1 and J is TRBJ1-3; D not resolved. CDR3 length: 14 amino acids. Trimming left V 1 base short and J 4 bases short, with 8 bases between. Germline loops: CDR1 LGHDT, CDR2 YNNKEL (reference sequence). CDR3 region: CASSQAWRGNTIYF. The DNA for the CDR3 is TGTGCCAGCAGCCAAGCATGGCGGGGAAACACCATATATTTT.

This clonotype was observed many times. The chain has TRBV20-1 and TRBJ2-3; TRBD2 matches at 14 bases. Trimming took 5 bases from V and 3 from J; bases not matched to a gene: 7. CDR1 is DFQATT and CDR2 is SNEGSKA in the germline V gene (reference sequence). The CDR3 is 16 residues long. The CDR3 nucleotides read TGCAGTGCTTCCGGGACTAGCGGGAGCGCTACAGATACGCAGTATTTT. Translation: CSASGTSGSATDTQYF.

The chain combines TRBV6-1 with TRBJ2-2; TRBD2 agrees at 8 bases. Germline V gene sequence: CDR1 MNHNS, CDR2 SASEGT. The length of the CDR3 is 17 residues. With V trimmed by 6 bases and J by 1 base, 10 bases remained unmatched. The CDR3 region is CASRVPTSGKNTGELFF. In DNA, the CDR3 is TGTGCCAGCAGAGTCCCAACTAGCGGAAAGAACACCGGGGAGCTGTTTTTT.

This clonotype was recorded a few times. The chain joins TRBV29-1 to TRBJ2-1, with TRBD2 identical over 7 bases. From germline, CDR1 is SQVTM and CDR2 ANQGSEA. V trimming: 1 base; J trimming: 4 bases; junction bases outside the gene matches: 7. This CDR3 spans 15 amino acids. The CDR3: CSVEGESGVYNEQFF. The CDR3 bases are TGCAGCGTTGAAGGGGAGAGCGGGGTATACAATGAGCAGTTCTTC.

This clonotype was counted at least ten times. Written as DNA, the CDR3 is TGTGCCATCAGTGAGACCCAATACGAGCAGTACTTC. Translated: CAISETQYEQYF. The rearrangement joins TRBV10-3 to TRBJ2-7; unclear D gene. The V end lost 2 bases, the J end lost 4 bases, and 6 bases lay between the germline ends. CDR3 length: 12 residues. Germline V gene sequence: CDR1 ENHRY, CDR2 SYGVKD.

This clonotype appeared many times. The gene calls are TRBV30 and TRBJ1-1; D is possibly TRBD1 (6 bases). CDR1 and CDR2 from the germline V gene are GTSNPN and SVGIG (reference sequence). There are 12 residues in the CDR3. The V and J ends lost 5 bases and 4 bases respectively, with 11 bases between them. The CDR3 loop reads CAWEPRGTEAFF. Written as DNA, the CDR3 is TGTGCCTGGGAACCCAGGGGCACTGAAGCTTTCTTT.

There are many counts of this clonotype. The chain employs TRBV5-1 and TRBJ2-1; possible D gene TRBD1, 6 bases. The germline V gene encodes CDR1 SGHRS and CDR2 YFSETQ. The CDR3 has 11 residues. The CDR3 protein is CRKLQGHEQFF. In nucleotides, the CDR3 is TGCCGAAAACTACAGGGACATGAGCAGTTCTTC.

The V gene is TRBV29-1, the J gene TRBJ1-2, with 7 nucleotides matching TRBD1. Germline V gene sequence: CDR1 SQVTM, CDR2 ANQGSEA. The CDR3 contains 14 residues. J lost 4 bases, V lost 1 base, and 6 bases had no gene match. CDR3 in DNA: TGCAGCGTTGAAGGATACTCAGGGGGCTATGGCTACACCTTC. Translating gives CSVEGYSGGYGYTF.

About this clonotype: A much larger clone lies a single base off, so this may be a read error. The J gene is TRBJ2-3, the V gene TRBV20-1, with 9 nucleotides matching TRBD1. Germline V CDR1 and CDR2: DFQATT, SNEGSKA (reference sequence). CDR3 length: 15 amino acids. The CDR3 DNA reads TGCAGTGCTAGAGCGACAGGGGGGGTCACAGATACGCATTATTTT. It yields the protein CSARATGGVTDTHYF.